This entry lists 14 T cell receptor beta chains sequenced from one sample in a study of Ad26.COV2.S vaccination and SARS-CoV-2 variants. Repertoires were generated with immunoSEQ multiplex PCR, while TCRdb's copy carries only in-frame clones and drops some. Among 350,000 to 450,000 clones listed, 87% were seen once. Indicated treatment: approximately 18 received Ad26.COV2.S at low or high dose, single or two shots; about 5 received placebo; per-sample allocation not given. Sampling was performed 63 days after the first vaccine or placebo injection. The specimen was peripheral blood, collected in a trial of Ad26.COV2.S vaccine versus placebo. The receptors here all came from a person aged 18-65 years who received the Ad26.COV2.S COVID-19 vaccine or a placebo.

The chain joins TRBV5-4 to TRBJ2-3; D remains unclear. V gave up 3 bases and J gave up 2 bases, with 16 bases separating them. The germline V gene has CDR1 SGHNT and CDR2 YYREEE (reference sequence). This CDR3 region has 16 residues. For the CDR3, the DNA is TGTGCCAGCAGCTCAAACTCCCAAGGTAACACAGATACGCAGTATTTT. This codes for CASSSNSQGNTDTQYF.

The rearrangement links TRBV5-1 to TRBJ1-1; D ambiguous. The CDR3 consists of 15 residues. V was clipped by 0 bases and J by 3 bases, with 12 bases between them. The V gene's germline CDR1 is SGHRS and CDR2 YFSETQ. CDR3 nucleotide sequence: TGCGCCAGCAGCTTGGCGTCAGTCAGGCACACTGAAGCTTTCTTT. It codes for CASSLASVRHTEAFF.

The count of this clone is one. The chain combines TRBV7-9 with TRBJ2-4; D is ambiguous. There are 18 residues in the CDR3. In germline, CDR1 is SEHNR, CDR2 FQNEAQ (reference sequence). The germline V and J ends were trimmed by 0 bases and 0 bases, with 15 bases remaining between them. The CDR3 spells CASSLAGTAILAKNIQYF. In nucleotides, the CDR3 is TGTGCCAGCAGCTTAGCTGGTACGGCGATACTAGCCAAAAACATTCAGTACTTC.

The CDR3 region has the DNA TGCGCCAGCAGCTTTGGGGGTGGTTGGCCCCAGCATTTT. This translates into CASSFGGGWPQHF. This chain uses TRBV5-1 with TRBJ1-5; D is perhaps TRBD1 (5 bases). From germline, CDR1 is SGHRS and CDR2 YFSETQ. Trimming took 2 bases from V and 9 from J, leaving 12 bases between them. This CDR3 contains 13 residues.

The chain employs TRBV2 and TRBJ2-7; the match to TRBD1 covers 7 bases. V dropped 8 bases and J dropped 3; count of bases not matched to a gene: 19. This CDR3 comprises 17 residues. CDR1 SNHLY and CDR2 FYNNEI come from the germline V gene. CDR3 sequence: CASPRWDSGTGNYEQYF. The DNA for the CDR3 is TGTGCCAGCCCTAGGTGGGACAGCGGAACGGGTAACTACGAGCAGTACTTC.

This clone was seen only a few times. The rearrangement links TRBV7-9 to TRBJ2-2; possible D gene TRBD2, 5 bases. Trimming took off 3 bases at V and 6 bases at J, with 20 bases between the two ends. The V gene's germline CDR1 is SEHNR and CDR2 FQNEAQ (reference sequence). The CDR3 is made up of 17 amino acids. The CDR3 bases are TGTGCCAGCAGCTTGTTTATGGGGTTAAGTAGCGCCGGGGAGCTGTTTTTT. Encoded protein: CASSLFMGLSSAGELFF.

The rearrangement links TRBV4-1 to TRBJ1-1, with D uncertain. Trimming stripped 1 base from V and 1 base from J, with 7 bases between. CDR1 and CDR2 from the germline V gene are MGHRA and YSYEKL. CDR3 size: 14 residues. The CDR3 DNA is TGCGCCAGCAGCCAAGTCGGACGGAACACTGAAGCTTTCTTT. It codes for CASSQVGRNTEAFF.

The chain couples TRBV14 to TRBJ1-4; weak D call: TRBD1 (5 bases). Trimming removed 4 bases from V and 7 bases from J, with 16 bases in between. Germline CDR1 SGHDN, CDR2 FVKESK. CDR3 length: 15 residues. CDR3 sequence reads: CASSPRDGWGEKLFF. DNA of the CDR3: TGTGCCAGCAGCCCGAGGGACGGGTGGGGTGAAAAACTGTTTTTT. Drawing the rest from reference TRBV14 and TRBJ1-4, the complete variable domain is EAGVTQFPSHSVIEKGQTVTLRCDPISGHDNLYWYRRVMGKEIKFLLHFVKESKQDESGMPNNRFLAERTGGTYSTLKVQPAELEDSGVYFCASSPRDGWGEKLFFGSGTQLSVL.

The V and J genes are TRBV7-2 and TRBJ1-6, with unresolved D. The germline V and J ends were trimmed by 2 bases and 2 bases, with 10 bases remaining between them. The germline V gene has CDR1 SGHTA and CDR2 FQGNSA. The CDR3 loop spans 16 amino acids. CDR3 amino acids: CASSLQESTYNSPLHF. CDR3 nucleotides: TGTGCCAGCAGCTTACAGGAGTCTACCTATAATTCACCCCTCCACTTT.

This clone has only a few counts. V and J are TRBV14 and TRBJ1-6; 7 bases agree with TRBD1. The CDR3 extends over 16 amino acids. V was clipped by 4 bases and J by 9 bases; unmatched bases: 12. In germline, CDR1 is SGHDN, CDR2 FVKESK. The CDR3 here is CASSPLVGTAGSPLHF. The DNA of the CDR3 is TGTGCCAGCAGCCCCCTAGTCGGGACAGCGGGTTCACCCCTCCACTTT.

This chain uses TRBV20-1 with TRBJ1-2; no reliable D call. In germline, CDR1 is DFQATT, CDR2 SNEGSKA (reference sequence). This CDR3 contains 11 residues. V dropped 6 bases and J dropped 2 bases, with 7 bases sitting between them. DNA for the CDR3: TGCAGTGCAGGAATAAACTATGGCTACACCTTC. This translates into CSAGINYGYTF.

Details on this clone: This CDR3 is also generated by other DNA sequences in the sample. This chain uses TRBV7-9 with TRBJ1-5; D may be TRBD1 (5 bases). The length of the CDR3 is 14 residues. V dropped 1 base and J dropped 2 bases, with 6 bases sitting between them. The germline V gene encodes CDR1 SEHNR and CDR2 FQNEAQ (reference sequence). The CDR3 loop is CASSLGGGNQPQHF. As DNA, the CDR3 is TGTGCCAGCAGCTTAGGAGGGGGCAATCAGCCCCAGCATTTT.

V gene TRBV2 combines with J gene TRBJ2-2; 10 positions match TRBD2. The CDR3 sequence is 15 residues long. V was clipped by 4 bases and J by 5 bases; unmatched bases: 4. CDR1 and CDR2 from the germline V gene are SNHLY and FYNNEI. CDR3 sequence reads: CASSGSSGGTGELFF. The CDR3 DNA is TGTGCCAGCAGTGGGTCTAGCGGGGGAACCGGGGAGCTGTTTTTT.

The V and J genes are TRBV3-1 (or the pseudogene TRBV3-2) and TRBJ1-2, with 9 positions matching TRBD1. CDR1 is LGHDT and CDR2 is YNNKEL in the germline V gene (reference sequence). The CDR3 sequence is 13 residues long. The V gene end was trimmed by 3 bases and the J gene end by 7 bases; junction bases not matched to a gene: 3. Here the CDR3 reads CASSQGQGSGYTF. CDR3 coding DNA: TGTGCCAGCAGCCAGGGACAGGGCAGTGGCTACACCTTC.